Following are 20 T cell receptor beta chains from one sample sequenced in a study of T cell changes during pregnancy in multiple sclerosis. The assay was immunoSEQ multiplex PCR, and TCRdb's table has in-frame clones only and misses some. In the table there are around 96,000 clones, approximately 94% of which are singletons. The material sequenced was peripheral blood, taken in the third trimester of pregnancy. These receptors were taken from a female donor with multiple sclerosis, enrolled in a pregnancy study.

The chain employs TRBV30 and TRBJ2-7, with D perhaps matching TRBD1 (5 bases). Germline lookup yields CDR1 GTSNPN and CDR2 SVGIG (reference sequence). CDR3 length: 11 amino acids. V was cut by 3 bases and J by 4 bases, with 7 bases left in between. CDR3 DNA: TGTGCCTGGAGAACAGGATACGAGCAGTACTTC. Translated: CAWRTGYEQYF.

The chain is built from TRBV27 and TRBJ2-1, with 7 bases that match TRBD2. CDR3 length equals 16 residues. Germline V CDR1 and CDR2: MNHEY, SMNVEV (reference sequence). Losses at the gene ends were 6 bases for V and 2 bases for J; bases not matched to a gene: 10. CDR3 sequence: CASRQYLAVTYNEQFF. For the CDR3, the DNA is TGTGCCAGCAGACAATACCTAGCGGTAACCTACAATGAGCAGTTCTTC.

The genes are TRBV30 and TRBJ1-2; possibly TRBD1 for D (6 bases). This CDR3 has 13 residues. From germline, CDR1 is GTSNPN and CDR2 SVGIG (reference sequence). V was trimmed by 4 bases and J by 7 bases, leaving 16 bases between them. CDR3 sequence reads: CAWNLQGQGGYTF. In DNA form, the CDR3 reads TGTGCCTGGAACCTACAGGGTCAGGGTGGCTACACCTTC.

The chain is built from TRBV27 and TRBJ2-6; 9 bases line up with TRBD1. The V segment lost 6 bases and the J segment 0 bases; nucleotides outside the gene matches: 9. The germline gives CDR1 MNHEY, CDR2 SMNVEV (reference sequence). This CDR3 has 18 amino acids. The CDR3 loop reads CASRLAGTGYSGANVLTF. The CDR3 DNA follows: TGTGCCAGCAGGCTAGCCGGGACAGGGTACTCTGGGGCCAACGTCCTGACTTTC.

This chain joins TRBV5-6 and TRBJ2-3; TRBD2 agrees at 12 bases. The CDR3 consists of 16 residues. Trimming cost V 0 bases and J 2 bases; bases outside gene matches: 1. In germline, CDR1 is SGHDT, CDR2 YYEEEE. The CDR3: CASSLGTSGNTDTQYF. The CDR3 nucleotides read TGTGCCAGCAGCTTGGGGACTAGCGGGAACACAGATACGCAGTATTTT.

The J gene is TRBJ2-6, the V gene TRBV28; the match to TRBD1 covers 7 bases. Germline-derived CDR1 and CDR2 are MDHEN and SYDVKM. This CDR3 has 16 residues. V shed 6 bases, J shed 0 bases, and the junction held 5 bases outside the gene matches. The CDR3 reads CASRGQLSSGANVLTF. DNA of the CDR3: TGTGCCAGCAGGGGACAGCTGAGCTCTGGGGCCAACGTCCTGACTTTC.

V is TRBV27 and J is TRBJ2-1, with 12 bases matching TRBD2. The CDR3 is 17 amino acids. Losses at the gene ends were 4 bases for V and 9 bases for J; bases not matched to a gene: 13. CDR1 is MNHEY, CDR2 SMNVEV, per germline (reference sequence). CDR3 in DNA: TGTGCCAGCAGTTCGGGACTAGCGGGCCTCTTCTTTCCTGAGCAGTTCTTC. Translated, it gives CASSSGLAGLFFPEQFF.

J is TRBJ2-2 and V is TRBV9, with D perhaps matching TRBD2 (5 bases). The CDR3 sequence is 17 residues long. Per germline, CDR1 SGDLS and CDR2 YYNGEE. Trimming stripped 2 bases from V and 0 bases from J, with 14 bases between. The CDR3 sequence is CASSVTAGITNTGELFF. As DNA, the CDR3 is TGTGCCAGCAGCGTCACGGCCGGGATTACGAACACCGGGGAGCTGTTTTTT.

The chain has TRBV20-1 and TRBJ1-1, with D possibly matching TRBD1 (5 bases). The CDR3 is 11 amino acids. Germline CDR1 reads DFQATT; CDR2 reads SNEGSKA (reference sequence). Trimming shortened V by 3 bases and J by 8 bases, and 10 bases separated the two germline ends. The CDR3 sequence is CSARGQGEAFF. The CDR3 bases are TGCAGTGCTAGGGGGCAGGGCGAAGCTTTCTTT.

This chain joins TRBV30 and TRBJ1-1, with a weak D call TRBD1 (6 bases). The CDR3 runs 14 residues. Per germline, CDR1 GTSNPN and CDR2 SVGIG (reference sequence). Trimming took 4 bases from V and 4 from J, leaving 16 bases between them. The CDR3 loop is CAWTPDRGATEAFF. In DNA, the CDR3 is TGTGCCTGGACCCCGGACAGAGGAGCCACTGAAGCTTTCTTT.

The chain links TRBV2 to TRBJ1-5, with D perhaps matching TRBD1 (5 bases). Germline assignment: CDR1 SNHLY and CDR2 FYNNEI. This CDR3 contains 12 residues. Trimming removed 10 bases from V and 5 bases from J, with 12 bases in between. CDR3 sequence (DNA): TGTGCCACGCAGGGTGGGGATCAGCCCCAGCATTTT. This translates into CATQGGDQPQHF.

The chain couples TRBV27 to TRBJ1-5; 8 bases align to TRBD1. The CDR3 is 12 residues long. CDR1 MNHEY and CDR2 SMNVEV come from the germline V gene (reference sequence). V dropped 8 bases and J dropped 6; count of bases not matched to a gene: 3. CDR3 sequence reads: CASRTGFQPQHF. CDR3 nucleotide sequence: TGTGCCAGCCGGACAGGGTTTCAGCCCCAGCATTTT.

The CDR3 region has the DNA TGTGCCTGGAGGAGGACAGGTGAAGCTTTCTTT. This codes for CAWRRTGEAFF. V gene TRBV30 combines with J gene TRBJ1-1; 7 bases are shared with TRBD1. The V segment lost 3 bases and the J segment 7 bases; nucleotides outside the gene matches: 2. Per germline, CDR1 GTSNPN and CDR2 SVGIG (reference sequence). CDR3 length: 11 amino acids.

CDR3 bases: TGTGCCAGCACTAGGGGCTTCGGAGGCTACACCTTC. This encodes CASTRGFGGYTF. The chain is built from TRBV6-5 and TRBJ1-2; tentatively, D is TRBD1 (5 bases). V dropped 7 bases and J dropped 8 bases, with 14 bases sitting between them. Germline V gene sequence: CDR1 MNHEY, CDR2 SVGAGI. The CDR3 has 12 residues.

The chain has TRBV6-6 and TRBJ2-7; 10 bases line up with TRBD1. The CDR3 has 16 residues. Germline-derived CDR1 and CDR2 are MNHNY and SVGAGI (reference sequence). J was trimmed by 7 bases and V by 2 bases; bases with no gene match: 11. The CDR3 DNA sequence: TGTGCCAGCAGTTACCCGACCGACAGGGGGCATGGGGAGCAGTACTTC. It yields the protein CASSYPTDRGHGEQYF.

The V gene is TRBV29-1, the J gene TRBJ2-1; a weak D match, TRBD2 (6 bases). Germline V gives CDR1 SQVTM, CDR2 ANQGSEA. The CDR3 contains 15 residues. The V end lost 3 bases, the J end lost 1 base, and 13 bases lay between the germline ends. The CDR3 DNA follows: TGCAGCGTTGATTACGGGAGTTTTTCCTACAATGAGCAGTTCTTC. Encoded protein: CSVDYGSFSYNEQFF.

V is TRBV7-2 and J is TRBJ2-5; 9 nucleotides line up with TRBD2. This CDR3 contains 14 residues. Germline loops: CDR1 SGHTA, CDR2 FQGNSA. V dropped 3 bases and J dropped 5; count of bases not matched to a gene: 4. The CDR3 DNA sequence: TGTGCCAGCAGCTTCGCTAGCGGGACGGAGACCCAGTACTTC. Amino acids: CASSFASGTETQYF.

The V gene is TRBV7-2, the J gene TRBJ2-7; TRBD2 aligns across 10 bases. This CDR3 is 17 amino acids long. V was pared by 5 bases and J by 0 bases, with 10 bases of the junction left unmatched. The V gene's germline CDR1 is SGHTA and CDR2 FQGNSA. CDR3: CASSQWALAGVSYEQYF. The CDR3 DNA is TGTGCCAGCAGCCAATGGGCCCTAGCGGGAGTCTCCTACGAGCAGTACTTC.

The CDR3 sequence is CASSLAGGAEAFF. CDR3 coding DNA: TGTGCCAGCAGCTTAGCCGGCGGGGCTGAAGCTTTCTTT. V is TRBV11-2 and J is TRBJ1-1; D gene uncertain. CDR3 size: 13 residues. From germline, CDR1 is SGHAT and CDR2 FQNNGV. V lost 1 base, J lost 6 bases, and 9 bases lay in between.

The genes are TRBV5-6 and TRBJ2-1, with 12 bases lining up with TRBD2. Per germline, CDR1 SGHDT and CDR2 YYEEEE. With 3 bases clipped from V and 9 bases from J, the junction kept 10 bases outside the gene matches. The CDR3 runs to 16 residues. DNA for the CDR3: TGTGCCAGCAGCTCGACTAGCGGGAGAGCCCGGGGTGAGCAGTTCTTC. Translation: CASSSTSGRARGEQFF.